Below, 19 T cell receptor beta chains from the same sample are listed, as sequenced in a study of blood T cell repertoires in COVID-19. Method: immunoSEQ multiplex PCR; TCRdb's copy keeps in-frame clones and lacks some. The profile shows about 250,000 clones, over 85% of them singletons. Specimen: PBMCs or T cells enriched from blood (not recorded which). These receptor sequences come from a woman in her twenties or thirties with acute COVID-19.

The chain carries TRBV7-9 and TRBJ2-7; 11 positions agree with TRBD1. V lost 5 bases and J lost 5; bases outside the gene matches: 8. Germline CDR1 reads SEHNR; CDR2 reads FQNEAQ (reference sequence). The CDR3 consists of 15 residues. The DNA for the CDR3 is TGTGCCAGCAGCGCCAGGACAGGGGGCCCCGACGAGCAGTACTTC. Its translation is CASSARTGGPDEQYF.

V is TRBV18 and J is TRBJ1-1, with 7 bases fitting TRBD1. Trimming at V came to 5 bases and at J to 1 base, leaving 13 bases not matched to a gene. The CDR3 runs 17 residues. Germline V gene lookup returns CDR1 KGHSH and CDR2 LQKENI. The CDR3 coding sequence is TGTGCCAGCTCATCCGGGACGATGGGACAGTCGAACACTGAAGCTTTCTTT. Its translation is CASSSGTMGQSNTEAFF.

J is TRBJ1-1 and V is TRBV11-2; D remains ambiguous. The V gene's germline CDR1 is SGHAT and CDR2 FQNNGV. V was cut by 3 bases and J by 5 bases, with 4 bases left in between. The CDR3 spans 11 residues. In DNA form, the CDR3 reads TGTGCCAGCAGCTTTACTACTGAAGCTTTCTTT. Translated: CASSFTTEAFF.

The rearrangement joins TRBV5-6 to TRBJ2-7, with 7 bases fitting TRBD1. The germline gives CDR1 SGHDT, CDR2 YYEEEE. Unmatched junction bases numbered 11, after V lost 4 bases and J lost 4 bases. The CDR3 runs to 15 residues. The CDR3 here is CASSPSDRVVYEQYF. In nucleotides, the CDR3 is TGTGCCAGCAGCCCGTCAGACAGGGTGGTATACGAGCAGTACTTC.

The chain recombines TRBV7-9 with TRBJ1-1; D uncertain. V was pared by 2 bases and J by 4 bases, with 11 bases between. The V gene's germline CDR1 is SEHNR and CDR2 FQNEAQ (reference sequence). The CDR3 covers 14 residues. The CDR3 reads CASSLKQVGTEAFF. CDR3 DNA: TGTGCCAGCAGCTTAAAGCAGGTTGGCACTGAAGCTTTCTTT.

The CDR3 here is CASSVVSSAHNEQFF. CDR3 bases: TGTGCCAGCAGCGTAGTGAGCAGCGCCCACAATGAGCAGTTCTTC. The chain employs TRBV9 and TRBJ2-1; D not resolved. The CDR3 consists of 15 residues. CDR1 and CDR2 (germline): SGDLS, YYNGEE. The V end lost 0 bases, the J end lost 5 bases, and 12 bases lay between the germline ends.

The rearrangement links TRBV7-2 to TRBJ2-7; no clear D. There are 14 residues in the CDR3. The germline gives CDR1 SGHTA, CDR2 FQGNSA. Deletions cut 5 bases from V and 0 bases from J, with 11 bases between. CDR3 region: CASSRLPSSYEQYF. In nucleotides, the CDR3 is TGTGCCAGCAGCCGCCTACCGAGCTCCTACGAGCAGTACTTC.

The J gene is TRBJ1-2, the V gene TRBV2; TRBD1 aligns across 7 bases. The CDR3 loop spans 17 amino acids. Trimming took 5 bases from V and 8 from J; bases not matched to a gene: 20. Per germline, CDR1 SNHLY and CDR2 FYNNEI. DNA for the CDR3: TGTGCCAGCAGTCTTTACCGGGACAGAATAAGCCGCTCGGGCTACACCTTC. Residues: CASSLYRDRISRSGYTF.

This chain joins TRBV5-6 and TRBJ1-1; D is unresolved. Germline V gives CDR1 SGHDT, CDR2 YYEEEE. This CDR3 has 15 residues. Trimming left V 7 bases short and J 0 bases short, with 16 bases between. CDR3 sequence: CASHFAVLMNTEAFF. For the CDR3, the DNA is TGTGCCAGCCACTTCGCCGTACTTATGAACACTGAAGCTTTCTTT.

V and J are TRBV18 and TRBJ1-3; no firm D call. Germline CDR1 reads KGHSH; CDR2 reads LQKENI. The V end was cut by 6 bases, the J end by 7 bases, with 16 bases between. This CDR3 contains 14 residues. The CDR3 DNA sequence: TGTGCCAGCTCGCCCGAACCTGGCGGGAACACCATATATTTT. Its translation: CASSPEPGGNTIYF.

The rearrangement links TRBV10-3 to TRBJ2-7; a possible D gene is TRBD1 (5 bases). Germline V lookup: CDR1 ENHRY, CDR2 SYGVKD. The CDR3 loop spans 15 amino acids. Trimming cost V 10 bases and J 2 bases, with 21 bases left between them. The CDR3 DNA reads as TGTGCCACCTACGAAGGCCAGGGTAATACCTACGAGCAGTACTTC. Translated, it gives CATYEGQGNTYEQYF.

This chain joins TRBV11-3 and TRBJ2-1; TRBD2 is a possible D gene (6 bases). V lost 8 bases, J lost 9 bases, and 14 bases lay in between. In germline, CDR1 is SGHNT, CDR2 YENEEA. The CDR3 is 12 residues long. The DNA for the CDR3 is TGTGCCAGCCGAGGTAGCGGTAGTGAGCAGTTCTTC. This encodes CASRGSGSEQFF.

This sequence joins TRBV3-1 (or the pseudogene TRBV3-2) and TRBJ2-7, with 7 bases aligning to TRBD1. Trimming took 3 bases from V and 1 from J; bases not matched to a gene: 0. Germline CDR1 reads LGHDT; CDR2 reads YNNKEL (reference sequence). The CDR3 loop spans 13 amino acids. CDR3 region: CASSHRGSYEQYF. The CDR3 DNA sequence: TGTGCCAGCAGCCACAGGGGGTCCTACGAGCAGTACTTC.

The chain uses TRBV18 and TRBJ1-5, with TRBD1 matching over 10 bases. This CDR3 comprises 15 residues. V was pared by 6 bases and J by 4 bases, with 6 bases of the junction left unmatched. Germline CDR1 KGHSH, CDR2 LQKENI. The CDR3 DNA is TGTGCCAGCTCGGCCGGGACAGGGGAGAATCAGCCCCAGCATTTT. Amino acids: CASSAGTGENQPQHF.

The chain carries TRBV7-9 and TRBJ1-2; D is ambiguous. Germline loops: CDR1 SEHNR, CDR2 FQNEAQ (reference sequence). Trimming took 2 bases from V and 4 from J, leaving 14 bases between them. The CDR3 length is 15 residues. For the CDR3, the DNA is TGTGCCAGCAGCTTACTAGCGGGGATGGCCTATGGCTACACCTTC. This codes for CASSLLAGMAYGYTF.

J is TRBJ1-2 and V is TRBV9, with D tentatively TRBD1 (5 bases). V was shortened by 3 bases and J by 3 bases, with 12 bases between the two germline ends. This CDR3 region has 14 residues. Germline loops: CDR1 SGDLS, CDR2 YYNGEE. The CDR3 loop is CASSAHGGDYGYTF. CDR3 in DNA: TGTGCCAGCAGCGCCCATGGGGGGGACTATGGCTACACCTTC.

The chain uses TRBV4-3 and TRBJ1-1, with D tentatively TRBD1 (5 bases). CDR3 size: 13 residues. Germline V gives CDR1 LGHNA, CDR2 YSLEER. Deletions cut 4 bases from V and 5 bases from J, with 11 bases between. CDR3 region: CASSPGYGTEAFF. CDR3 nucleotide sequence: TGCGCCAGCAGCCCAGGGTATGGGACTGAAGCTTTCTTT.

A note on this clone: Other DNA sequences of this sample code for an identical CDR3. The genes are TRBV5-1 and TRBJ1-2; no clear D. CDR3 length: 14 residues. The V end was cut by 0 bases, the J end by 5 bases, with 11 bases between. Germline loops: CDR1 SGHRS, CDR2 YFSETQ. The CDR3: CASSLDGSSYGYTF. The CDR3 DNA follows: TGCGCCAGCAGCTTGGACGGGAGCTCGTATGGCTACACCTTC.

This sequence joins TRBV24-1 and TRBJ2-2, with TRBD2 identical over 9 bases. The CDR3 length is 14 residues. Germline V gene sequence: CDR1 KGHDR, CDR2 SFDVKD. V lost 7 bases, J lost 5 bases, and 4 bases stayed unmatched. CDR3: CATRASGGTGELFF. The CDR3 DNA follows: TGTGCCACCAGGGCCAGCGGGGGGACCGGGGAGCTGTTTTTT.